The 21 T cell receptor beta chains below come from one sample, sequenced in a study of monozygotic twins with inflammatory bowel disease. No DNA is given; TCRdb re-called the 5' RACE reads and lists each CDR3 protein once. This sample's clone table lists over 150,000 distinct CDR3 sequences. Sequenced sample: blood. These TCRs come from a human donor with ulcerative colitis or Crohn's disease, or a healthy co-twin of an affected twin (not recorded which).

This chain links TRBV5-4 with TRBJ2-7; the TCRdb D gene call, TRBD2, has no DNA to confirm it. Germline CDR1 SGHNT, CDR2 YYREEE (reference sequence). The CDR3 extends over 15 amino acids. This CDR3 is CASSQGGLAAYEQYF.

The chain employs TRBV20-1 and TRBJ2-5; TCRdb picks TRBD1, but there is no DNA to check that call. The CDR3 runs to 14 residues. Germline assignment: CDR1 DFQATT and CDR2 SNEGSKA (reference sequence). CDR3 in amino acids: CSATRSTGSETQYF.

V usage is TRBV5-6 and J usage is TRBJ1-1; TCRdb's assignment of TRBD1 cannot be checked, as there is no DNA. The CDR3 length is 14 residues. Germline values: CDR1 SGHDT, CDR2 YYEEEE. The CDR3 loop reads CASSLYAGGSEAFF.

The J gene is TRBJ2-1, the V gene TRBV24-1; the D call of TRBD2 rests on TCRdb alone, since no DNA is present to check it. In germline, CDR1 is KGHDR, CDR2 SFDVKD. The CDR3 spans 11 residues. The CDR3 is CATSRGLEQFF.

The gene calls are TRBV9 and TRBJ2-7. The CDR3 extends over 13 amino acids. Germline V gives CDR1 SGDLS, CDR2 YYNGEE. Here the CDR3 reads CASSMGSSYEQYF.

The rearrangement links TRBV29-1 to TRBJ2-5. Germline CDR1 reads SQVTM; CDR2 reads ANQGSEA. CDR3 length: 12 residues. This CDR3 reads CSVGGLWETQYF.

V and J are TRBV12-3 or TRBV12-4 and TRBJ1-1; TCRdb's D call of TRBD1 is untestable without DNA. The CDR3 loop spans 15 amino acids. This CDR3 is CASSLAGGEGTEAFF.

V usage is TRBV11-2 and J usage is TRBJ2-5; lacking DNA, the TRBD2 call made by TCRdb goes unchecked. The CDR3 is made up of 14 amino acids. The germline V gene encodes CDR1 SGHAT and CDR2 FQNNGV. This chain's CDR3 is CASSLTSGVWAQYF.

The CDR3 loop reads CASSLRESDTGELFF. The chain joins TRBV12-3 or TRBV12-4 to TRBJ2-2; no DNA is available, so the TRBD2 call from TCRdb remains unchecked. The CDR3 has 15 residues.

This chain uses TRBV6-5 with TRBJ1-2; as DNA is missing, the TRBD1 call by TCRdb cannot be tested. This CDR3 comprises 16 residues. The germline gives CDR1 MNHEY, CDR2 SVGAGI. The CDR3 here is CASRNSGRGVTDGYTF.

This CDR3 reads CASRRSQGRTEAFF. The rearrangement uses TRBV5-4 and TRBJ1-1; TCRdb returns TRBD1, unconfirmable since there is no DNA. The CDR3 spans 14 residues. Germline V gene sequence: CDR1 SGHNT, CDR2 YYREEE (reference sequence).

The genes are TRBV4-3 and TRBJ2-3; with no DNA, the TCRdb D assignment of TRBD1 cannot be verified. The CDR3 extends over 15 amino acids. CDR1 and CDR2 (germline): LGHNA, YSLEER. The CDR3 sequence: CASSLPGQGANTQYF.

The chain couples TRBV5-1 to TRBJ2-2; TCRdb names TRBD1, which stays unverified in the absence of DNA. The CDR3 extends over 16 amino acids. Germline CDR1 reads SGHRS; CDR2 reads YFSETQ. This CDR3 reads CASSSLPGGANGELFF.

The V gene is TRBV15, the J gene TRBJ2-2; TCRdb's D gene call, TRBD1, goes unchecked for lack of DNA. The CDR3 totals 16 residues. Looked up from germline, CDR1 is LNHNV and CDR2 is YYDKDF (reference sequence). The CDR3 region is CATSRARDRGLGELFF.

The CDR3 sequence: CASSLVGTPVDTQYF. The chain combines TRBV7-9 with TRBJ2-3; no DNA is available, so the TRBD1 call from TCRdb remains unchecked. Germline V CDR1 and CDR2: SEHNR, FQNEAQ (reference sequence). CDR3 length: 15 amino acids.

The chain joins TRBV5-1 to TRBJ1-6; the TRBD1 assignment by TCRdb is unverifiable without DNA. Per germline, CDR1 SGHRS and CDR2 YFSETQ. The length of the CDR3 is 17 residues. The CDR3 loop is CASSLEKGQADNSPLHF.

This rearrangement joins TRBV5-1 to TRBJ2-3. In germline, CDR1 is SGHRS, CDR2 YFSETQ. This CDR3 has 15 residues. The CDR3: CASSSQRPTTDTQYF.

The V gene is TRBV7-8, the J gene TRBJ2-5. Germline V gene sequence: CDR1 SGHVS, CDR2 FQNEAQ. The CDR3 contains 13 residues. The CDR3 region is CASSLAGKETQYF.

This chain links TRBV10-3 with TRBJ2-3. Per germline, CDR1 ENHRY and CDR2 SYGVKD. The CDR3 is 11 amino acids. This chain's CDR3 is CAISDPDTQYF.

The V and J genes are TRBV20-1 and TRBJ1-5; absent DNA, TCRdb's TRBD1 call cannot be checked. The CDR3 covers 14 residues. The germline V gene has CDR1 DFQATT and CDR2 SNEGSKA (reference sequence). The chain's CDR3 is CSAGETGGGQPQHF.

The CDR3 here is CSAQDRNDQETQYF. The J gene is TRBJ2-5, the V gene TRBV20-1; TCRdb reports TRBD1, a call that lacks DNA to check it against. The CDR3 covers 14 residues. The V gene's germline CDR1 is DFQATT and CDR2 SNEGSKA (reference sequence).